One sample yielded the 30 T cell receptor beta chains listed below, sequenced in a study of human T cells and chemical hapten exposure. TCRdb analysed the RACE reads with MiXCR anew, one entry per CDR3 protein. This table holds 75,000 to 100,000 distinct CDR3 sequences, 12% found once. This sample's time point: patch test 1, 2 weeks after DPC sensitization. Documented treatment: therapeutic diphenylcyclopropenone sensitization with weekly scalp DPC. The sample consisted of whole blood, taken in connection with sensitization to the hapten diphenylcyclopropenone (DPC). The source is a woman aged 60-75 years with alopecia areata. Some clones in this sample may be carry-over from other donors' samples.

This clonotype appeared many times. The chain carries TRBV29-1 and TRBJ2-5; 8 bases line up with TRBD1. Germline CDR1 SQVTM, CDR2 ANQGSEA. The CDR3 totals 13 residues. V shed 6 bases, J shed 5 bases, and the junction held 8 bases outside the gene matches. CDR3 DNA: TGCAGCGTCGTACGCCAGGGGGCGGAGACCCAGTACTTC. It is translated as CSVVRQGAETQYF.

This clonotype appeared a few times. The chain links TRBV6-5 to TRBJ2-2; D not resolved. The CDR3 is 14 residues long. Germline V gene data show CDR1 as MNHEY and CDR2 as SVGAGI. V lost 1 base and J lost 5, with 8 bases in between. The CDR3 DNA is TGTGCCAGCAGTTACTTGAGAAGTACCGGGGAGCTGTTTTTT. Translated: CASSYLRSTGELFF.

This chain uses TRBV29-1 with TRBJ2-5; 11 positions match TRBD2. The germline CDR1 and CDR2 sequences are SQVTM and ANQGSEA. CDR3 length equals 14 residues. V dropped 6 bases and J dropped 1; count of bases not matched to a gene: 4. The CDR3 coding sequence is TGCAGCGTGGGAGGACTAGCGGGCCAAGAGACCCAGTACTTC. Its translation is CSVGGLAGQETQYF.

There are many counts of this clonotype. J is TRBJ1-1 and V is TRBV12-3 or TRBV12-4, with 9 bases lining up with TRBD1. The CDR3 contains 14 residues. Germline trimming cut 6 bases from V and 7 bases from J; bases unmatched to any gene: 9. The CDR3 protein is CASRYRDRVIEAFF. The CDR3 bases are TGTGCCAGCAGATACCGGGACAGGGTCATTGAAGCTTTCTTT.

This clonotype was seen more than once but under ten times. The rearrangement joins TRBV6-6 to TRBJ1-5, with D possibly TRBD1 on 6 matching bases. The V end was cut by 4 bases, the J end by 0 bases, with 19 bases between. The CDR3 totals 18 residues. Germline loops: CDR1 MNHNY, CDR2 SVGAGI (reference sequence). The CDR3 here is CASSLGQGTYSSNQPQHF. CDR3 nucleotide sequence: TGTGCCAGCAGTTTAGGGCAGGGGACTTATAGTAGCAATCAGCCCCAGCATTTT.

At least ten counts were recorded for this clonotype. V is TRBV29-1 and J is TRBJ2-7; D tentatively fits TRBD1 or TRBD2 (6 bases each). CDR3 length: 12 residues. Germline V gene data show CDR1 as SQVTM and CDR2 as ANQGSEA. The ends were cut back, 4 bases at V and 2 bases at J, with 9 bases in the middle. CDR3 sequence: CSVGGGTYEQYF. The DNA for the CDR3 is TGCAGCGTTGGAGGGGGGACCTACGAGCAGTACTTC.

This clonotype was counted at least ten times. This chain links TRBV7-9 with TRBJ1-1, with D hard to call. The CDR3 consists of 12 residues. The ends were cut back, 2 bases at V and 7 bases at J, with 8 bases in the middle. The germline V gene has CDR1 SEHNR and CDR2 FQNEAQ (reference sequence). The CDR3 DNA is TGTGCCAGCAGCTTAATGGTCGATGAAGCTTTCTTT. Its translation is CASSLMVDEAFF.

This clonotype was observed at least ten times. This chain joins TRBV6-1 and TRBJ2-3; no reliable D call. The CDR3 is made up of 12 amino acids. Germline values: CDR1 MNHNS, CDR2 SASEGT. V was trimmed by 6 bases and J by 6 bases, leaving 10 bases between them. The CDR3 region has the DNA TGTGCCAGCAGACTCAATCTGGATACGCAGTATTTT. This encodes CASRLNLDTQYF.

The CDR3 reads CATSRVQHNEKLFF. CDR3 DNA: TGTGCCACCAGCAGAGTGCAGCATAATGAAAAACTGTTTTTT. The chain carries TRBV15 and TRBJ1-4, with D uncertain. Trimming pared 1 base from V and 4 bases from J, leaving 7 bases between. The germline V gene has CDR1 LNHNV and CDR2 YYDKDF (reference sequence). CDR3 size: 14 residues.

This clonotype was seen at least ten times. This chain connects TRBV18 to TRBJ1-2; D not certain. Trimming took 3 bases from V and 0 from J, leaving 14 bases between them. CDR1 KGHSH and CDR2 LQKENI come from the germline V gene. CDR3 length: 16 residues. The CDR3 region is CASSPKQGETNYGYTF. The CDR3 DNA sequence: TGTGCCAGCTCACCGAAACAAGGAGAGACTAACTATGGCTACACCTTC.

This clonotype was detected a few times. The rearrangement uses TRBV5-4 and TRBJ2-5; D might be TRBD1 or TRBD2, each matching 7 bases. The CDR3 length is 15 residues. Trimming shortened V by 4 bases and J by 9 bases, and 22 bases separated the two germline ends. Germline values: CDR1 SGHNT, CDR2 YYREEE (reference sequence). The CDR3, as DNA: TGTGCCAGCAGCCGAGCGGGGACAGCCGGTGGGGCCCAGTACTTC. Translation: CASSRAGTAGGAQYF.

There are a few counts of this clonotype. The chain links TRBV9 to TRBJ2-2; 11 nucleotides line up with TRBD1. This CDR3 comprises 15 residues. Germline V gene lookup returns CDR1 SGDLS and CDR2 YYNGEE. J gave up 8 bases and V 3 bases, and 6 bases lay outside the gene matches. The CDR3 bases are TGTGCCAGCAGCGCGGGGACAGGGGGTCCTGGGGAGCTGTTTTTT. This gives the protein CASSAGTGGPGELFF.

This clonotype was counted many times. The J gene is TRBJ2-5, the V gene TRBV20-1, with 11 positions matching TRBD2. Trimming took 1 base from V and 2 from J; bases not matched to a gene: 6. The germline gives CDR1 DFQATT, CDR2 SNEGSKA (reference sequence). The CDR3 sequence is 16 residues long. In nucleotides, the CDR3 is TGCAGTGCTAGAGCCCTACTAGCGGGGGAGCAAGAGACCCAGTACTTC. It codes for CSARALLAGEQETQYF.

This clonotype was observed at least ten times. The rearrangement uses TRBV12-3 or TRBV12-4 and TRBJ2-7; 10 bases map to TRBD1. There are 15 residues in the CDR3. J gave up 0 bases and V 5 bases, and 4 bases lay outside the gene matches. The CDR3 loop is CASSKGQGSSYEQYF. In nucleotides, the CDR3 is TGTGCCAGCAGTAAGGGACAGGGGAGCTCCTACGAGCAGTACTTC.

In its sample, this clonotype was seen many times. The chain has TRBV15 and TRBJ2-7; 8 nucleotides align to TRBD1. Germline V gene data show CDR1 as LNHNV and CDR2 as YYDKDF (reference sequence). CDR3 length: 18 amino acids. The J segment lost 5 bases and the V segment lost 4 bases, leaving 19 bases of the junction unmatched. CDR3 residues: CATSNSGGAIPRLHEQYF. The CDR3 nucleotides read TGTGCCACCAGCAATTCAGGGGGCGCGATTCCGCGTTTGCACGAGCAGTACTTC.

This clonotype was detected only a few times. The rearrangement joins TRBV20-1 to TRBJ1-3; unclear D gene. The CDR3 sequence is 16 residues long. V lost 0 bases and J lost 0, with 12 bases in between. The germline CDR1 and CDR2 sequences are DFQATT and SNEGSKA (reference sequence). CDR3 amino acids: CSARDPRTYSGNTIYF. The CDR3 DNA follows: TGCAGTGCTAGAGATCCCAGGACCTACTCTGGAAACACCATATATTTT.

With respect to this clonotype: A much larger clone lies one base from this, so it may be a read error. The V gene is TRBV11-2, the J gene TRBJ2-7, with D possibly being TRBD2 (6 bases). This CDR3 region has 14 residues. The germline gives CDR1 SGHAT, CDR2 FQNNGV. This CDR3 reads CASADPRGGYEQNF. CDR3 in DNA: TGTGCCAGCGCGGACCCTCGGGGAGGCTACGAGCAGAACTTC. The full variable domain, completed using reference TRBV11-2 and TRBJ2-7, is EAGVAQSPRYKIIEKRQSVAFWCNPISGHATLYWYQQILGQGPKLLIQFQNNGVVDDSQLPKDRFSAERLKGVDSTLKIQPAKLEDSAVYLCASADPRGGYEQNFGPGTRLTVT.

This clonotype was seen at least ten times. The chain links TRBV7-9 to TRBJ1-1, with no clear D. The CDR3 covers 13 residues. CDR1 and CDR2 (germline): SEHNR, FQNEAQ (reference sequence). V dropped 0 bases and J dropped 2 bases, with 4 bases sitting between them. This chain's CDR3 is CASSLAPNTEAFF. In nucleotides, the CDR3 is TGTGCCAGCAGCTTAGCCCCCAACACTGAAGCTTTCTTT.

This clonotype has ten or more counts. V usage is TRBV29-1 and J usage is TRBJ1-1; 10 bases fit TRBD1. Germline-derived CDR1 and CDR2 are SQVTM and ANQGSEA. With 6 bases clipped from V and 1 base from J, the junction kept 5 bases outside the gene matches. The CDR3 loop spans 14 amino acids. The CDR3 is CSVRTGGPNTEAFF. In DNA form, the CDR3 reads TGCAGCGTGCGGACAGGGGGGCCGAACACTGAAGCTTTCTTT.

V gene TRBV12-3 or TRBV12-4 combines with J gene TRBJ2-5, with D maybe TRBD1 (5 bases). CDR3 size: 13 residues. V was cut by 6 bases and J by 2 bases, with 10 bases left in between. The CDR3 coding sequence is TGTGCCAGCAGACGACAGCCACAAGAGACCCAGTACTTC. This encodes CASRRQPQETQYF.

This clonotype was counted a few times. The chain's CDR3 is CASSVMGVGEQFF. The CDR3 region has the DNA TGTGCCAGCAGCGTTATGGGGGTAGGAGAGCAGTTCTTC. The chain carries TRBV7-3 and TRBJ2-1; the D gene could be TRBD1 or TRBD2 (5 bases each). Germline CDR1 SGHTA, CDR2 FQGTGA. With 5 bases removed from V and 10 bases from J, the gap between germline ends came to 15 bases. The CDR3 extends over 13 amino acids.

Written as DNA, the CDR3 is TGCAGTGCTAGAAGGACTAGCTCCAGCTCCTACAATGAGCAGTTCTTC. This codes for CSARRTSSSSYNEQFF. This chain uses TRBV20-1 with TRBJ2-1; 8 bases agree with TRBD2. J gave up 0 bases and V 2 bases, and 6 bases lay outside the gene matches. There are 16 residues in the CDR3. Germline V lookup: CDR1 DFQATT, CDR2 SNEGSKA (reference sequence).

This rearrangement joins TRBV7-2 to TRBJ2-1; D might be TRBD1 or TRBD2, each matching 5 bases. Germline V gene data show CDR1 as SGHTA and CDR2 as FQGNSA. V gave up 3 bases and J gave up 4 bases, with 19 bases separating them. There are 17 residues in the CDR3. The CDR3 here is CASSFRPTGPPYNEQFF. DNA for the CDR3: TGTGCCAGCAGCTTTCGCCCGACGGGGCCCCCTTACAATGAGCAGTTCTTC.

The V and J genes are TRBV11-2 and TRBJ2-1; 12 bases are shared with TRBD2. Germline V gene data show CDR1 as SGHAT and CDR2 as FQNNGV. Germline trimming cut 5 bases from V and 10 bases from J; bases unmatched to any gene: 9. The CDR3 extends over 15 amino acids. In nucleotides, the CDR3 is TGTGCCAGCAGCCCACCGACTAGCGGGGGCCCCGAGCAGTTCTTC. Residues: CASSPPTSGGPEQFF.

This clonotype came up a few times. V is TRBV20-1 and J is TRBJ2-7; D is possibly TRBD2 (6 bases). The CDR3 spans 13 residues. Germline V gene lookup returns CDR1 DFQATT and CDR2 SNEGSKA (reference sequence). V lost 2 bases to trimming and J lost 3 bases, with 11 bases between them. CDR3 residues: CSARSLAYYEQYF. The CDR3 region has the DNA TGCAGTGCTAGATCACTAGCCTACTACGAGCAGTACTTC.

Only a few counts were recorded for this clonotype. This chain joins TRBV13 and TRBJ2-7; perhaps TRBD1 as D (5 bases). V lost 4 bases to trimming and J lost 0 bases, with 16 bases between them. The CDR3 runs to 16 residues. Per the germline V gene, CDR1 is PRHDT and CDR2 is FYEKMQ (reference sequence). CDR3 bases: TGTGCCAGCAGCTCAGGCCCGGACACATACTCCTACGAGCAGTACTTC. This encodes CASSSGPDTYSYEQYF.

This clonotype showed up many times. The CDR3: CASSYNRELARETQYF. CDR3 nucleotide sequence: TGTGCCAGCAGCTACAACCGAGAACTAGCGAGGGAGACCCAGTACTTC. The chain uses TRBV7-6 and TRBJ2-5; 7 bases are a match to TRBD2. Germline CDR1 reads SGHVS; CDR2 reads FNYEAQ. Germline trimming cut 4 bases from V and 5 bases from J; bases unmatched to any gene: 13. The length of the CDR3 is 16 residues.

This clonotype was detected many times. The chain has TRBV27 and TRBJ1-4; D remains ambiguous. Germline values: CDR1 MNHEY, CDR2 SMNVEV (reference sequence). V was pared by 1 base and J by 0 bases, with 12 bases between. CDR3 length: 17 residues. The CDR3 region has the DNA TGTGCCAGCAGTTTATTCATCGGCGGGGCAACTAATGAAAAACTGTTTTTT. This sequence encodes CASSLFIGGATNEKLFF.

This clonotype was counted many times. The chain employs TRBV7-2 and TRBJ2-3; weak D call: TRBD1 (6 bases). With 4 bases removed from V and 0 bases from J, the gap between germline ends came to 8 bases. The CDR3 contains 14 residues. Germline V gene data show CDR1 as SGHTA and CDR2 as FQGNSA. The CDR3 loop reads CASSSDRSTDTQYF. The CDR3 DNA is TGTGCCAGCAGCTCGGACAGAAGCACAGATACGCAGTATTTT.

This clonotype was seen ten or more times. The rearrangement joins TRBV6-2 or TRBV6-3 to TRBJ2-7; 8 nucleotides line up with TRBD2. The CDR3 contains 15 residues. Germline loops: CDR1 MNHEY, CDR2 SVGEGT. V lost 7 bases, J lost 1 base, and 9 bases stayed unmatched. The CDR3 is CASIQVSGASYEQYF. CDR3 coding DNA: TGTGCCAGCATCCAGGTTAGCGGGGCATCCTACGAGCAGTACTTC.